The 18 T cell receptor beta chains presented below share a single source sample, sequenced in a study of shared clonotypes between healthy human individuals. Assay used: immunoSEQ multiplex PCR; TCRdb lists only in-frame clones, some missing. This sample has 950,000 to 1,100,000 clones, with 60% to 80% found just once. The sample comprised memory CD4+ T cells sorted from blood. The subset is: CD45RA-negative fraction. The receptors originated from a man younger than 35 in good health.

This chain links TRBV19 with TRBJ2-5; possibly TRBD2 for D (5 bases). The V end was cut by 5 bases, the J end by 5 bases, with 18 bases between. Per germline, CDR1 LNHDA and CDR2 SQIVND (reference sequence). The CDR3 loop spans 15 amino acids. The CDR3 DNA reads as TGTGCCAGTAGTTCCTACACCGGAGGCCCGGAGACCCAGTACTTC. It encodes CASSSYTGGPETQYF.

This chain links TRBV2 with TRBJ1-5, with 10 bases identical to TRBD1. CDR3 length: 15 residues. Trimming removed 7 bases from V and 3 bases from J; junction bases left unmatched: 6. Germline-derived CDR1 and CDR2 are SNHLY and FYNNEI. CDR3 nucleotides: TGTGCCAGCAAATCGGGACAGGGGCCCAATCAGCCCCAGCATTTT. This translates into CASKSGQGPNQPQHF.

As for this clone: The sample contains more than one DNA sequence encoding this CDR3. V gene TRBV30 combines with J gene TRBJ1-1; D uncertain. The CDR3 runs to 12 residues. Germline V gene sequence: CDR1 GTSNPN, CDR2 SVGIG (reference sequence). The germline V and J ends were trimmed by 3 bases and 3 bases, with 8 bases remaining between them. The DNA of the CDR3 is TGTGCCTGGAGGGGTCCGCACACTGAAGCTTTCTTT. Protein product: CAWRGPHTEAFF.

The chain couples TRBV5-3 to TRBJ1-3, with D maybe TRBD1 (5 bases). TRBV5-3 is filed as an ORF, its function uncertain. The CDR3 runs 13 residues. Trimming shortened V by 5 bases and J by 4 bases, and 10 bases separated the two germline ends. CDR3 sequence reads: CARRRQGGNTIYF. CDR3 DNA sequence: TGTGCCAGAAGGAGGCAGGGAGGAAACACCATATATTTT.

This chain links TRBV29-1 with TRBJ1-4; no clear D gene. This CDR3 region has 11 residues. Germline V gene lookup returns CDR1 SQVTM and CDR2 ANQGSEA. Trimming cost V 7 bases and J 4 bases, with 7 bases left between them. The CDR3, as DNA: TGCAGCGCGTCCAGTAATGAAAAACTGTTTTTT. It specifies CSASSNEKLFF.

This clone has only one observation. V is TRBV2 and J is TRBJ2-4; 12 nucleotides agree with TRBD2. Germline V gene data show CDR1 as SNHLY and CDR2 as FYNNEI. V trimming: 8 bases; J trimming: 1 base; junction bases outside the gene matches: 3. The CDR3 consists of 15 residues. The CDR3 region is CASQTSGGAKNIQYF. The CDR3 DNA reads as TGTGCCAGCCAGACTAGCGGGGGTGCCAAAAACATTCAGTACTTC. The whole variable domain, filled in from reference TRBV2 and TRBJ2-4, reads EPEVTQTPSHQVTQMGQEVILRCVPISNHLYFYWYRQILGQKVEFLVSFYNNEISEKSEIFDDQFSVERPDGSNFTLKIRSTKLEDSAMYFCASQTSGGAKNIQYFGAGTRLSVL.

V gene TRBV6-1 combines with J gene TRBJ1-2; 7 bases match TRBD1. Germline V gives CDR1 MNHNS, CDR2 SASEGT. Germline trimming cut 3 bases from V and 5 bases from J; bases unmatched to any gene: 9. The CDR3 runs 15 residues. CDR3 in amino acids: CASSDDRVWRYGYTF. CDR3 coding DNA: TGTGCCAGCAGTGACGACAGGGTTTGGCGTTATGGCTACACCTTC.

Note on this clone: This CDR3 is also generated by other DNA sequences in the sample. This chain links TRBV10-3 with TRBJ1-5, with no clear D. V lost 4 bases and J lost 7, with 11 bases in between. The CDR3 runs 13 residues. Germline CDR1 reads ENHRY; CDR2 reads SYGVKD. CDR3 region: CAISGDDVQPQHF. CDR3 in DNA: TGTGCCATCAGTGGGGATGATGTACAGCCCCAGCATTTT.

This clone has a single count. This chain connects TRBV28 to TRBJ1-5; no definite D call. V gave up 5 bases and J gave up 3 bases, with 11 bases separating them. This CDR3 region has 14 residues. Per the germline V gene, CDR1 is MDHEN and CDR2 is SYDVKM. In nucleotides, the CDR3 is TGTGCCAGCAGTACCCCGGTAGCCAATCAGCCCCAGCATTTT. This translates into CASSTPVANQPQHF.

The chain couples TRBV27 to TRBJ2-7; weak D call: TRBD1 (6 bases). Trimming left V 7 bases short and J 4 bases short, with 17 bases between. Germline-derived CDR1 and CDR2 are MNHEY and SMNVEV (reference sequence). The CDR3 contains 14 residues. The CDR3 DNA sequence: TGTGCCAGCACCCCTACAGGGTTTGTTTACGAGCAGTACTTC. Protein sequence: CASTPTGFVYEQYF.

This chain's CDR3 is CASSLDGGSTDTQYF. CDR3 DNA: TGTGCCAGCAGCTTAGATGGCGGGAGCACAGATACGCAGTATTTT. This chain connects TRBV11-2 to TRBJ2-3; the D gene is possibly TRBD2 (5 bases). The V and J ends lost 0 bases and 0 bases respectively, with 7 bases between them. The CDR3 length is 15 residues. Germline V gives CDR1 SGHAT, CDR2 FQNNGV. Full variable domain (outside the CDR3, taken from reference TRBV11-2 and TRBJ2-3): EAGVAQSPRYKIIEKRQSVAFWCNPISGHATLYWYQQILGQGPKLLIQFQNNGVVDDSQLPKDRFSAERLKGVDSTLKIQPAKLEDSAVYLCASSLDGGSTDTQYFGPGTRLTVL.

The V and J genes are TRBV5-4 and TRBJ1-3, with TRBD1 matching over 8 bases. Germline CDR1 SGHNT, CDR2 YYREEE (reference sequence). After removal of 4 bases from V and 0 bases from J, the junction contained 9 bases not matched to a gene. The CDR3 is 17 amino acids. CDR3 sequence reads: CASSRGGTGVSGNTIYF. The CDR3 DNA reads as TGTGCCAGCAGCCGCGGGGGGACAGGTGTCTCTGGAAACACCATATATTTT.

The chain recombines TRBV2 with TRBJ1-2; D remains unclear. Germline CDR1 reads SNHLY; CDR2 reads FYNNEI. The V and J ends lost 9 bases and 1 base respectively, with 6 bases between them. CDR3 length: 11 amino acids. The CDR3 protein is CASRDNYGYTF. The CDR3 nucleotides read TGTGCCAGTCGAGATAACTATGGCTACACCTTC. The entire variable domain, with the rest obtained from reference TRBV2 and TRBJ1-2, is as follows: EPEVTQTPSHQVTQMGQEVILRCVPISNHLYFYWYRQILGQKVEFLVSFYNNEISEKSEIFDDQFSVERPDGSNFTLKIRSTKLEDSAMYFCASRDNYGYTFGSGTRLTVV.

The chain uses TRBV6-5 and TRBJ1-1, with 7 bases fitting TRBD1. The germline V gene has CDR1 MNHEY and CDR2 SVGAGI. This CDR3 comprises 15 residues. Trimming took 2 bases from V and 1 from J; bases not matched to a gene: 4. The CDR3 loop is CASSYIQGGNTEAFF. The CDR3 bases are TGTGCCAGCAGTTACATTCAGGGGGGGAACACTGAAGCTTTCTTT.

In its sample, this clone was seen a few times. V is TRBV12-5 and J is TRBJ2-7; 8 nucleotides align to TRBD2. The CDR3 is 12 amino acids. The germline CDR1 and CDR2 sequences are LGHNT and FRNRAP. With V trimmed by 4 bases and J by 7 bases, 3 bases remained unmatched. DNA for the CDR3: TGTGCTAGTGGTTCCCAGCGGGGGGAGCAGTACTTC. Translated, it gives CASGSQRGEQYF. The whole variable domain, filled in from reference TRBV12-5 and TRBJ2-7, reads DARVTQTPRHKVTEMGQEVTMRCQPILGHNTVFWYRQTMMQGLELLAYFRNRAPLDDSGMPKDRFSAEMPDATLATLKIQPSEPRDSAVYFCASGSQRGEQYFGPGTRLTVT.

This rearrangement joins TRBV9 to TRBJ2-1, with TRBD1 matching over 8 bases. The CDR3 is 14 amino acids. Germline values: CDR1 SGDLS, CDR2 YYNGEE. V lost 3 bases to trimming and J lost 5 bases; unmatched junction nucleotides: 4. Here the CDR3 DNA reads TGTGCCAGCAGCGCCAGGGACAGGAACAATGAGCAGTTCTTC. It encodes CASSARDRNNEQFF.

The chain carries TRBV20-1 and TRBJ2-1; D call uncertain. The germline gives CDR1 DFQATT, CDR2 SNEGSKA (reference sequence). Trimming left V 3 bases short and J 9 bases short, with 9 bases between. There are 11 residues in the CDR3. The CDR3 spells CSASLGGEQFF. The CDR3 DNA is TGCAGTGCTAGCCTAGGCGGTGAGCAGTTCTTC.

This clone has just a few counts. The chain carries TRBV7-8 and TRBJ1-1; D ambiguous. The CDR3 consists of 14 residues. V gave up 2 bases and J gave up 0 bases, with 7 bases separating them. CDR1 and CDR2 (germline): SGHVS, FQNEAQ. Here the CDR3 DNA reads TGTGCCAGCAGCTTAATGACGTTGAACACTGAAGCTTTCTTT. The encoded protein is CASSLMTLNTEAFF.